The 18 T cell receptor beta chains below were found in one sample sequenced in a study of blood T cell repertoires in COVID-19. Profiled with immunoSEQ multiplex PCR; TCRdb holds only in-frame clones, not every one. This sample has some 350,000 clones, with about 93% found just once. Source material: peripheral blood. The source is a woman under 30 who had recovered from COVID-19.

This clone was seen just once. The same CDR3 is also encoded by other DNA sequences in this sample. This sequence joins TRBV18 and TRBJ2-1, with TRBD2 identical over 8 bases. Germline CDR1 reads KGHSH; CDR2 reads LQKENI. There are 15 residues in the CDR3. V was pared by 3 bases and J by 1 base, with 2 bases of the junction left unmatched. The CDR3 is CASSPVAGSYNEQFF. The DNA of the CDR3 is TGTGCCAGCTCACCGGTAGCGGGATCCTACAATGAGCAGTTCTTC.

This clone was found once. V usage is TRBV19 and J usage is TRBJ2-2; 8 bases match TRBD1. Germline CDR1 and CDR2: LNHDA and SQIVND (reference sequence). The J segment lost 3 bases and the V segment lost 7 bases, leaving 4 bases of the junction unmatched. CDR3 length: 14 amino acids. CDR3 region: CASKGQEYTGELFF. CDR3 in DNA: TGTGCCAGTAAGGGACAGGAATACACCGGGGAGCTGTTTTTT.

This sequence joins TRBV5-1 and TRBJ2-3; TRBD1 agrees at 8 bases. CDR3 length equals 16 residues. Germline assignment: CDR1 SGHRS and CDR2 YFSETQ. With V trimmed by 0 bases and J by 2 bases, 5 bases remained unmatched. The CDR3 DNA reads TGCGCCAGCAGCTTGGTAGGACAGGGAATCACAGATACGCAGTATTTT. Its translation is CASSLVGQGITDTQYF. Combining the CDR3 with reference TRBV5-1 and TRBJ2-3 gives the whole variable domain KAGVTQTPRYLIKTRGQQVTLSCSPISGHRSVSWYQQTPGQGLQFLFEYFSETQRNKGNFPGRFSGRQFSNSRSEMNVSTLELGDSALYLCASSLVGQGITDTQYFGPGTRLTVL.

The chain joins TRBV9 to TRBJ2-3; D may be TRBD2 (5 bases). Germline assignment: CDR1 SGDLS and CDR2 YYNGEE. The CDR3 consists of 17 residues. Trimming stripped 4 bases from V and 2 bases from J, with 20 bases between. The CDR3 here is CASSPQIPWRATDTQYF. The CDR3 DNA follows: TGTGCCAGCAGCCCCCAGATCCCCTGGCGGGCCACAGATACGCAGTATTTT.

The V call is TRBV18, the J call TRBJ2-1; 8 positions agree with TRBD1. The trim removed 5 bases at V and 5 bases at J, leaving 5 bases unmatched. The CDR3 covers 14 residues. Germline V CDR1 and CDR2: KGHSH, LQKENI. The chain's CDR3 is CASSSDRANNEQFF. Written as DNA, the CDR3 is TGTGCCAGCTCATCGGACAGGGCAAACAATGAGCAGTTCTTC.

V gene TRBV5-6 combines with J gene TRBJ2-7, with D possibly being TRBD1 (6 bases). V lost 2 bases and J 1 base, leaving 10 bases between the germline ends. Germline V gene data show CDR1 as SGHDT and CDR2 as YYEEEE. This CDR3 is 14 amino acids long. The CDR3 DNA follows: TGTGCCAGCAGCTTAGGGACAACTTCCTACGAGCAGTACGTC. As protein: CASSLGTTSYEQYV.

The chain carries TRBV15 and TRBJ1-3; D gene uncertain. This CDR3 comprises 15 residues. The V and J ends lost 3 bases and 0 bases respectively, with 9 bases between them. CDR1 and CDR2 from the germline V gene are LNHNV and YYDKDF (reference sequence). The CDR3 spells CATSRPGVSGNTIYF. CDR3 DNA: TGTGCCACCAGCAGGCCCGGGGTCTCTGGAAACACCATATATTTT.

J is TRBJ2-1 and V is TRBV20-1; 7 nucleotides match TRBD2. V was pared by 3 bases and J by 3 bases, with 2 bases of the junction left unmatched. Germline CDR1 reads DFQATT; CDR2 reads SNEGSKA (reference sequence). The CDR3 length is 13 residues. The CDR3 sequence is CSASSGFYNEQFF. The DNA for the CDR3 is TGCAGTGCTAGTAGCGGGTTCTACAATGAGCAGTTCTTC.

The chain carries TRBV29-1 and TRBJ1-1; D is possibly TRBD1 (6 bases). In germline, CDR1 is SQVTM, CDR2 ANQGSEA. CDR3 length: 13 residues. V was shortened by 6 bases and J by 2 bases, with 13 bases between the two germline ends. The DNA of the CDR3 is TGCAGCGTGACTCCCGGGACAAACACTGAAGCTTTCTTT. Translating it yields CSVTPGTNTEAFF.

The V call is TRBV27, the J call TRBJ1-1, with TRBD1 as a possible D gene (6 bases). Trimming stripped 10 bases from V and 11 bases from J, with 20 bases between. From germline, CDR1 is MNHEY and CDR2 SMNVEV (reference sequence). The length of the CDR3 is 12 residues. The CDR3 sequence: CAIVHSQGKAFF. The CDR3 bases are TGTGCCATCGTACACTCGCAGGGGAAGGCTTTCTTT.

The gene calls are TRBV27 and TRBJ2-4, with 8 nucleotides matching TRBD1. The CDR3 has 13 residues. Germline V gene lookup returns CDR1 MNHEY and CDR2 SMNVEV (reference sequence). V shed 7 bases, J shed 6 bases, and the junction held 5 bases outside the gene matches. CDR3 nucleotide sequence: TGTGCCAGCACCCCGACAGGGGTAAACATTCAGTACTTC. It yields the protein CASTPTGVNIQYF.

V and J are TRBV11-2 and TRBJ1-2; unclear D gene. The V gene's germline CDR1 is SGHAT and CDR2 FQNNGV. V dropped 3 bases and J dropped 3 bases, with 5 bases sitting between them. The CDR3 contains 12 residues. CDR3 coding DNA: TGTGCCAGCAGCTTTACAGACTATGGCTACACCTTC. Its translation is CASSFTDYGYTF.

This chain links TRBV3-1 (or the pseudogene TRBV3-2) with TRBJ2-7, with 9 bases identical to TRBD1. Germline V gives CDR1 LGHDT, CDR2 YNNKEL (reference sequence). The J segment lost 6 bases and the V segment lost 0 bases, leaving 33 bases of the junction unmatched. The CDR3 is made up of 24 amino acids. DNA of the CDR3: TGTGCCAGCAGCCAAGATTCCAATGGGACAGGGAGAATTCGTTACCGCTGGGTAAAAGGCGAGCAGTACGTC. Its protein product is CASSQDSNGTGRIRYRWVKGEQYV.

The V gene is TRBV5-1, the J gene TRBJ1-1, with D possibly matching TRBD1 (5 bases). Germline V gives CDR1 SGHRS, CDR2 YFSETQ. The CDR3 totals 14 residues. Trimming removed 4 bases at V and 1 base at J, with 11 bases between. The CDR3 nucleotides are TGCGCCAGCAGCCGGCGGCAGGGGAACACTGAAGCTTTCTTT. Protein sequence: CASSRRQGNTEAFF.

This clone was picked up a small number of times. The CDR3 nucleotides read TGTGCCAGCAGCTTGGGGACAGGGGGGTCTAGCTACACCTTC. The encoded protein is CASSLGTGGSSYTF. This rearrangement joins TRBV5-5 to TRBJ1-2; 10 bases align to TRBD1. The ends lost 0 bases at V and 9 bases at J; junction bases unmatched: 5. Germline CDR1 reads SGHKS; CDR2 reads YYEKEE (reference sequence). The CDR3 extends over 14 amino acids.

The chain is built from TRBV4-3 and TRBJ1-6; 7 bases align to TRBD1. The CDR3 contains 18 residues. Per germline, CDR1 LGHNA and CDR2 YSLEER. J lost 9 bases, V lost 0 bases, and 14 bases had no gene match. The CDR3 loop is CASSQDPPTGILSSPLHF. The CDR3 DNA sequence: TGCGCCAGCAGCCAAGATCCCCCGACAGGGATCCTATCTTCACCCCTCCACTTT.

This clone appeared a single time. The chain employs TRBV6-5 and TRBJ1-2, with D hard to call. Germline V gene sequence: CDR1 MNHEY, CDR2 SVGAGI. The length of the CDR3 is 15 residues. V was shortened by 5 bases and J by 4 bases, with 17 bases between the two germline ends. CDR3 sequence (DNA): TGTGCCAGCAGTCCCGCTGTGGGCAGAGTCTATGGCTACACCTTC. Its translation is CASSPAVGRVYGYTF.

The CDR3 sequence: CASSPLAGVRNEQFF. CDR3 DNA sequence: TGTGCCAGCAGTCCACTAGCGGGAGTTAGAAATGAGCAGTTCTTC. The genes are TRBV6-5 and TRBJ2-1; 11 bases are a match to TRBD2. After removal of 5 bases from V and 7 bases from J, the junction contained 7 bases not matched to a gene. The CDR3 extends over 15 amino acids. Germline-derived CDR1 and CDR2 are MNHEY and SVGAGI.